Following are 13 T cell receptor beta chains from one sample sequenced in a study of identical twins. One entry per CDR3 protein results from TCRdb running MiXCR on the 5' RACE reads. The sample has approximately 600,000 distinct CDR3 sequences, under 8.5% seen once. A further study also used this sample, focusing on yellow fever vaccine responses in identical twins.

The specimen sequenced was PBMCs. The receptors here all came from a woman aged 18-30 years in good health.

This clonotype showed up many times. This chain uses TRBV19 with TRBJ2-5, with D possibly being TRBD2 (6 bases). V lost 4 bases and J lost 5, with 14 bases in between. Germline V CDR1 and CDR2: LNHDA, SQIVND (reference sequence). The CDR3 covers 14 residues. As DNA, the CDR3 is TGTGCCAGTAGTACGGGGGATCTCCGTGAGACCCAGTACTTC. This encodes CASSTGDLRETQYF.

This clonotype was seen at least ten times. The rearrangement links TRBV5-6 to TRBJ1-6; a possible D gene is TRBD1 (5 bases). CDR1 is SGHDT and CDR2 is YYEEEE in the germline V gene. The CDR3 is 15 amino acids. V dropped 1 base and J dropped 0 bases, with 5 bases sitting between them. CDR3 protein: CASSLQGSYNSPLHF. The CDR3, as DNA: TGTGCCAGCAGCTTGCAGGGCTCCTATAATTCACCCCTCCACTTT. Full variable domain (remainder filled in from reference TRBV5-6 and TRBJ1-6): DAGVTQSPTHLIKTRGQQVTLRCSPKSGHDTVSWYQQALGQGPQFIFQYYEEEERQRGNFPDRFSGHQFPNYSSELNVNALLLGDSALYLCASSLQGSYNSPLHFGNGTRLTVT.

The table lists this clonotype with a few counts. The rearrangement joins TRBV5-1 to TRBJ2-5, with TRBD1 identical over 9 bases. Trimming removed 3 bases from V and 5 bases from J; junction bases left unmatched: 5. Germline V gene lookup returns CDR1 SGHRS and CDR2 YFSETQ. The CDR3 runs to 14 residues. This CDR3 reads CASSSPGTGETQYF. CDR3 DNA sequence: TGCGCCAGCAGCTCACCAGGGACAGGGGAGACCCAGTACTTC.

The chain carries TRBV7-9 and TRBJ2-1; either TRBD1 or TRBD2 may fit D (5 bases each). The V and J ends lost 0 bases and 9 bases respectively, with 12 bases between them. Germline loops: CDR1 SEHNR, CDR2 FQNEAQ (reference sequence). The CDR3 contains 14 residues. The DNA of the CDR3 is TGTGCCAGCAGCTTAGCCCCTTTGAGGGGTGAGCAGTTCTTC. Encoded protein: CASSLAPLRGEQFF.

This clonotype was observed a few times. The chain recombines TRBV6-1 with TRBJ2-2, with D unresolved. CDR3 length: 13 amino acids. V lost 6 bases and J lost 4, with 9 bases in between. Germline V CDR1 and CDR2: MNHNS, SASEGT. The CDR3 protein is CASRSGSTGELFF. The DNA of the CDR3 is TGTGCCAGCAGGTCCGGGTCCACCGGGGAGCTGTTTTTT.

DNA of the CDR3: TGTGCCAGTAACTATGGACAGGGAGGGGAAAAACTGTTTTTT. Translation: CASNYGQGGEKLFF. The rearrangement joins TRBV19 to TRBJ1-4, with TRBD1 matching over 8 bases. With 7 bases clipped from V and 8 bases from J, the junction kept 9 bases outside the gene matches. Germline V CDR1 and CDR2: LNHDA, SQIVND (reference sequence). The CDR3 loop spans 14 amino acids.

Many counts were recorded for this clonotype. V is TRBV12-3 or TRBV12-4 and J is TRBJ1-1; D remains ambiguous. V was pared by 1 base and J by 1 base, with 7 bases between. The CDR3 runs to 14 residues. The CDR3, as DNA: TGTGCCAGCAGTTTAGGACACTCGAACACTGAAGCTTTCTTT. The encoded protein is CASSLGHSNTEAFF.

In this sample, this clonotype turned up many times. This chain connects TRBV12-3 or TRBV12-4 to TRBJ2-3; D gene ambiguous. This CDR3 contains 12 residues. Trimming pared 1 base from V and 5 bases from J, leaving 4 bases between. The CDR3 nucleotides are TGTGCCAGCAGTTTAGGGGTAGATACGCAGTATTTT. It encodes CASSLGVDTQYF.

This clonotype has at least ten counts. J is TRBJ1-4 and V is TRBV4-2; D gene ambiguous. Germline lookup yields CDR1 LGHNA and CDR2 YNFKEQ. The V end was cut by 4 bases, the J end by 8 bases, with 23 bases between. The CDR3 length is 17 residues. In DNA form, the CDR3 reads TGTGCCAGCAGCCGAGACTCTGACCTGGGATTACGAGAAAAACTGTTTTTT. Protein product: CASSRDSDLGLREKLFF.

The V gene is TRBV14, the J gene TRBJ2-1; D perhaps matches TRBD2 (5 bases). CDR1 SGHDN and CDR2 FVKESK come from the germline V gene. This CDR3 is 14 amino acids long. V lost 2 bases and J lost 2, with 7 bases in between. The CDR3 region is CASSQFGAYNEQFF. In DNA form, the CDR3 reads TGTGCCAGCAGCCAATTCGGGGCCTACAATGAGCAGTTCTTC.

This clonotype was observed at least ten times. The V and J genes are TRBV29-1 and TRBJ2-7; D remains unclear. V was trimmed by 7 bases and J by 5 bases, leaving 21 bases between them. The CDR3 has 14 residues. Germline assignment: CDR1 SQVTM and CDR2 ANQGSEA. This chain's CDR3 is CSAFGPAMADEQYF. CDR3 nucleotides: TGCAGCGCCTTTGGCCCCGCCATGGCAGACGAGCAGTACTTC.

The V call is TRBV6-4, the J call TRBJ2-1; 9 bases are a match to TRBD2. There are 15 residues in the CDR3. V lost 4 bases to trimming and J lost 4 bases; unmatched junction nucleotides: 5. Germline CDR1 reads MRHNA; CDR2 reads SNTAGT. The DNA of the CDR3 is TGTGCCAGCAGTGGGGTAGCGGGAGCTTACAATGAGCAGTTCTTC. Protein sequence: CASSGVAGAYNEQFF.

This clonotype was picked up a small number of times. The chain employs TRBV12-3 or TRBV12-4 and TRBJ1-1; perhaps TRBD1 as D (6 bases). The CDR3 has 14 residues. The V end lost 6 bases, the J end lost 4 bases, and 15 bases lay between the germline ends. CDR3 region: CASRPDRGATEAFF. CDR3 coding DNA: TGTGCCAGCAGGCCGGACAGAGGGGCCACTGAAGCTTTCTTT.